A selection of T cell receptor beta chains follows, all from one sample in a study of T cell responses to AZD1222 COVID-19 vaccine. Profiling relied on immunoSEQ multiplex PCR, and the TCRdb table lists in-frame clones only, not all of them. The repertoire includes 150,000 to 200,000 clones, about 87% of them detected once, and around 6.4% sits in the top ten. The sample in question was peripheral blood, obtained on day 0 of AZD1222 vaccination. These TCRs come from an adult in good health. The CDR3 runs from the conserved cysteine through the conserved F or W. D genes are given only for firm matches. Where a row states a size, it is once, few, many or the class of an expanded clone; other rows omit it.

J,V,D,size,CDR3,DNA
TRBJ2-3,TRBV15,TRBD2,NA,CATRKGDSGTTDTQYF,TGTGCCACCAGAAAAGGAGACAGCGGGACCACAGATACGCAGTATTTT
TRBJ2-1,TRBV7-2,TRBD2,NA,CASSPDRRGFRYNEQFF,TGTGCCAGCAGCCCCGACCGGCGGGGGTTTCGGTACAATGAGCAGTTCTTC
TRBJ2-3,TRBV2,TRBD1,few,CASSEEQGGDTQYF,TGTGCCAGCAGTGAAGAACAGGGGGGAGATACGCAGTATTTT
TRBJ2-5,TRBV5-1,TRBD2,NA,CASSLRTSEETQYF,TGCGCCAGCAGCTTGAGGACTAGCGAAGAGACCCAGTACTTC
TRBJ1-5,TRBV5-4,NA,few,CASSPYGRAPQPQHF,TGTGCCAGCAGCCCTTACGGGAGGGCCCCGCAGCCCCAGCATTTT
TRBJ2-6,TRBV6-6,TRBD2,once,CASSQGGASSGANVLTF,TGTGCCAGCAGTCAGGGAGGGGCAAGCTCTGGGGCCAACGTCCTGACTTTC
TRBJ1-1,TRBV27,NA,once,CASSPRAPEAFF,TGTGCCAGCAGTCCCCGGGCCCCGGAGGCTTTCTTT
TRBJ2-1,TRBV19,NA,NA,CASSNREENNEQFF,TGTGCCAGTAGTAACAGGGAAGAGAACAATGAGCAGTTCTTC
TRBJ1-2,TRBV2,NA,NA,CASSVDFNYGYTF,TGTGCCAGCAGTGTTGACTTTAACTATGGCTACACCTTC
TRBJ2-7,TRBV7-9,NA,NA,CASSPQASNEQYF,TGTGCCAGCAGCCCCCAAGCGTCGAACGAGCAGTACTTC
TRBJ2-3,TRBV7-2,NA,NA,CASSQAGRTDTQYF,TGTGCCAGCAGCCAAGCGGGCCGCACAGATACGCAGTATTTT
TRBJ2-2,TRBV6-5,NA,NA,CASSRWPGELFF,TGTGCCAGCAGCCGTTGGCCCGGGGAGCTGTTTTTT
TRBJ2-5,TRBV10-2,NA,NA,CASSVGHRAETQYF,TGCGCCAGCAGTGTGGGCCACAGGGCGGAGACCCAGTACTTC
TRBJ2-7,TRBV11-3,TRBD2,NA,CASSLGAGDYEQYF,TGTGCCAGCAGCTTAGGGGCGGGAGACTACGAGCAGTACTTC
TRBJ2-1,TRBV7-9,NA,NA,CASSPYRRGNNEQFF,TGTGCCAGCAGCCCATACAGGAGGGGGAATAATGAGCAGTTCTTC
TRBJ1-4,TRBV18,TRBD1,NA,CASSPQGAGREKLFF,TGTGCCAGCTCACCGCAGGGGGCTGGTAGAGAAAAACTGTTTTTT
TRBJ2-5,TRBV5-1,NA,NA,CASSTGQQETQYF,TGCGCCAGCAGCACCGGACAGCAAGAGACCCAGTACTTC
TRBJ1-5,TRBV29-1,NA,NA,CSVAPSINQPQHF,TGCAGCGTCGCCCCCTCCATCAATCAGCCCCAGCATTTT
TRBJ2-3,TRBV2,NA,once,CASTIRRGRPLTDTQYF,TGTGCCAGCACTATCCGACGGGGGCGGCCTCTTACAGATACGCAGTATTTT
TRBJ1-2,TRBV4-2,NA,NA,CASSQETSHYGYTF,TGTGCCAGCAGCCAAGAGACATCACATTATGGCTACACCTTC
TRBJ1-3,TRBV30,NA,NA,CAWSGSGNTIYF,TGTGCCTGGAGTGGATCTGGAAACACCATATATTTT
TRBJ2-3,TRBV15,NA,NA,CATSRDYGGSSTDTQYF,TGTGCCACCAGCAGAGATTACGGGGGATCTAGCACAGATACGCAGTATTTT
TRBJ1-3,TRBV7-2,TRBD1,NA,CASSPRQGAGNTIYF,TGTGCCAGCAGCCCCCGACAGGGCGCCGGAAACACCATATATTTT
TRBJ1-1,TRBV10-3,NA,NA,CAIGRNTEAFF,TGTGCCATCGGTAGGAACACTGAAGCTTTCTTT
TRBJ2-5,TRBV7-9,NA,NA,CASSLKLGPQETQYF,TGTGCCAGCAGCTTAAAGCTAGGACCTCAAGAGACCCAGTACTTC
TRBJ2-1,TRBV30,NA,NA,CAWSVLTSYNEQFF,TGTGCCTGGAGTGTCCTCACTTCCTACAATGAGCAGTTCTTC
TRBJ1-5,TRBV10-1,NA,NA,CASSEGQGLGNQPQHF,TGCGCCAGCAGTGAGGGCCAGGGGCTGGGCAATCAGCCCCAGCATTTT
TRBJ2-1,TRBV7-2,NA,NA,CASSLGGGRGGTGNEQFF,TGTGCCAGCAGCTTAGGGGGAGGGAGAGGGGGTACTGGTAATGAGCAGTTCTTC
TRBJ2-7,TRBV2,TRBD1,NA,CASSGTGGEQYF,TGTGCCAGCAGCGGGACAGGGGGCGAGCAGTACTTC
TRBJ2-7,TRBV6-5,NA,NA,CASGESGRPYEQYF,TGTGCCAGCGGCGAGTCGGGGAGACCCTACGAGCAGTACTTC
TRBJ2-7,TRBV28,NA,NA,CASSFGTPPLHEQYF,TGTGCCAGCAGTTTTGGGACTCCACCGTTGCACGAGCAGTACTTC
TRBJ2-2,TRBV5-1,NA,NA,CASSVRQEGAGELFF,TGCGCCAGCAGCGTTCGACAGGAGGGGGCCGGGGAGCTGTTTTTT
TRBJ1-4,TRBV28,TRBD1,NA,CASKITGTAATNEKLFF,TGTGCCAGCAAAATAACCGGGACAGCAGCAACTAATGAAAAACTGTTTTTT